This T cell receptor beta chain was documented in a study of monozygotic twins with inflammatory bowel disease. Remarks on this clonotype: The antigen is not known.

Each UMI, carrying a 6-nucleotide sample barcode, came from template switching. TCRdb re-called the 5' RACE reads; every CDR3 protein appears as one record, without DNA. The sample features roughly 200,000 distinct CDR3 sequences, with roughly 7.7% in its top ten. Study-wide results and caveats: IBD patients shared fewer clonotypes with other individuals than healthy twins, especially patients with disease activity signs.

The CDR3 has 15 amino acids. Blood (approximately 2.7 ml) was collected from every donor individually. Whole-blood total RNA was extracted without T cell sorting. The sequence was obtained from a human donor with ulcerative colitis or Crohn's disease, or a healthy co-twin of an affected twin (not recorded which). Sequenced input: blood. The chain carries TRBV12-3 or TRBV12-4 and TRBJ2-3; TCRdb lists TRBD2, though no DNA is available to test this call. The CDR3 here is CASSLVSGGTDTQYF.